These 27 T cell receptor beta chains originate from one sample sequenced in a study of blood T cell repertoires in COVID-19. Clones were sequenced by immunoSEQ multiplex PCR, and TCRdb holds only the in-frame ones, with some missing. Here the sample spans 110,000 to 150,000 clones, 85% to 90% being singletons. The sequenced material came from peripheral blood. The receptors shown here come from a man aged 60 to 75 with active or convalescent COVID-19.

This clone was seen once. The chain carries TRBV7-3 and TRBJ2-3, with 12 bases aligning to TRBD2. The junction had 4 bases not matched to a gene; V was cut back by 6 bases and J by 0 bases. Per germline, CDR1 SGHTA and CDR2 FQGTGA. This CDR3 spans 16 amino acids. CDR3 residues: CASSSGTSGSTDTQYF. CDR3 DNA: TGTGCCAGCAGTTCCGGGACTAGCGGGAGCACAGATACGCAGTATTTT.

This chain's CDR3 is CSAREGYGYTF. For the CDR3, the DNA is TGCAGTGCTAGGGAGGGGTATGGCTACACCTTC. This rearrangement joins TRBV20-1 to TRBJ1-2, with D perhaps matching TRBD1 (5 bases). Germline V CDR1 and CDR2: DFQATT, SNEGSKA (reference sequence). V dropped 3 bases and J dropped 5 bases, with 7 bases sitting between them. This CDR3 has 11 amino acids.

The chain links TRBV18 to TRBJ2-6, with 7 nucleotides matching TRBD1. Per the germline V gene, CDR1 is KGHSH and CDR2 is LQKENI. The CDR3 runs 18 residues. The V and J ends lost 0 bases and 4 bases, in that order; junction bases with no gene match: 9. CDR3 DNA: TGTGCCAGCTCACCACCAATGAGGGGGCGAGACGGGGCCAACGTCCTGACTTTC. Translated: CASSPPMRGRDGANVLTF. The whole variable domain, remainder taken from reference TRBV18 and TRBJ2-6, is NAGVMQNPRHLVRRRGQEARLRCSPMKGHSHVYWYRQLPEEGLKFMVYLQKENIIDESGMPKERFSAEFPKEGPSILRIQQVVRGDSAAYFCASSPPMRGRDGANVLTFGAGSRLTVL.

The V call is TRBV14, the J call TRBJ2-2; 10 positions match TRBD1. CDR1 and CDR2 (germline): SGHDN, FVKESK. The V and J ends lost 4 bases and 5 bases, in that order; junction bases with no gene match: 4. The CDR3 totals 15 residues. The CDR3 DNA is TGTGCCAGCAGCCCGGGACAGGGGATAACCGGGGAGCTGTTTTTT. Translated, it gives CASSPGQGITGELFF.

This clone was seen just once. The rearrangement links TRBV7-9 to TRBJ1-4; D gene uncertain. Germline V lookup: CDR1 SEHNR, CDR2 FQNEAQ (reference sequence). V lost 3 bases and J lost 3, with 11 bases in between. CDR3 length: 15 residues. The CDR3 sequence: CASSFEWTANEKLFF. CDR3 DNA sequence: TGTGCCAGCAGCTTTGAGTGGACTGCTAATGAAAAACTGTTTTTT.

The chain recombines TRBV24-1 with TRBJ2-6; no firm D call. Germline values: CDR1 KGHDR, CDR2 SFDVKD. The V end was cut by 9 bases, the J end by 2 bases, with 7 bases between. The CDR3 covers 13 residues. The CDR3 is CATRPTGANVLTF. Here the CDR3 DNA reads TGTGCCACCCGTCCTACTGGGGCCAACGTCCTGACTTTC.

In nucleotides, the CDR3 is TGTGCCAGCAGTATCTCCGGACTAGCGGGAGCCTCGGGCATCGCCAAAAACATTCAGTACTTC. This encodes CASSISGLAGASGIAKNIQYF. This rearrangement joins TRBV28 to TRBJ2-4, with TRBD2 identical over 13 bases. Germline trimming cut 5 bases from V and 1 base from J; bases unmatched to any gene: 17. Germline V gives CDR1 MDHEN, CDR2 SYDVKM. The CDR3 covers 21 residues.

This clone has only one observation. The V and J genes are TRBV24-1 and TRBJ2-3; 12 bases are a match to TRBD2. Per germline, CDR1 KGHDR and CDR2 SFDVKD. This CDR3 region has 16 residues. J was trimmed by 5 bases and V by 2 bases; bases with no gene match: 4. CDR3 protein: CATSDYTSGRLDTQYF. In nucleotides, the CDR3 is TGTGCCACCAGTGATTATACTAGCGGGAGGTTAGATACGCAGTATTTT.

V is TRBV28 and J is TRBJ1-1; D may be TRBD1 (5 bases). Trimming removed 5 bases at V and 3 bases at J, with 13 bases between. Per germline, CDR1 MDHEN and CDR2 SYDVKM. The CDR3 length is 14 residues. The CDR3: CASSHSGGDTEAFF. The CDR3 DNA reads as TGTGCCAGCAGTCACTCGGGGGGGGACACTGAAGCTTTCTTT.

This clone was found a few times. The chain employs TRBV10-3 and TRBJ1-4; 7 nucleotides align to TRBD1. Germline V gene data show CDR1 as ENHRY and CDR2 as SYGVKD. The length of the CDR3 is 14 residues. Germline trimming cut 6 bases from V and 5 bases from J; bases unmatched to any gene: 6. The CDR3 DNA reads TGTGCCATCAGCCCGGGACAGTTAAATGAAAAACTGTTTTTT. Amino acids: CAISPGQLNEKLFF.

The CDR3 loop reads CASKAGQLGYTEAFF. As DNA, the CDR3 is TGTGCCAGCAAGGCGGGACAGCTGGGGTACACTGAAGCTTTCTTT. The chain recombines TRBV27 with TRBJ1-1; the match to TRBD1 covers 7 bases. Per germline, CDR1 MNHEY and CDR2 SMNVEV (reference sequence). The CDR3 totals 15 residues. Trimming took 7 bases from V and 3 from J; bases not matched to a gene: 11.

The chain carries TRBV5-4 and TRBJ2-1; weak D call: TRBD1 (6 bases). Germline V gene sequence: CDR1 SGHNT, CDR2 YYREEE (reference sequence). The CDR3 loop spans 15 amino acids. V was shortened by 2 bases and J by 3 bases, with 12 bases between the two germline ends. As DNA, the CDR3 is TGTGCCAGCAGCTTCGAACAGGGTAACTACAATGAGCAGTTCTTC. It specifies CASSFEQGNYNEQFF.

The genes are TRBV7-2 and TRBJ2-7; the D gene is possibly TRBD1 (6 bases). The CDR3 extends over 13 amino acids. V lost 3 bases and J 8 bases, leaving 14 bases between the germline ends. The germline V gene encodes CDR1 SGHTA and CDR2 FQGNSA. The CDR3 is CASSFTHRDQQYF. CDR3 in DNA: TGTGCCAGCAGCTTCACGCACAGGGATCAGCAGTACTTC.

The CDR3 bases are TGCGCCAGCAGCCAAGATCTGATGGGCCGAGACAATGAGCAGTTCTTC. The encoded protein is CASSQDLMGRDNEQFF. The V gene is TRBV4-3, the J gene TRBJ2-1; D is unresolved. The CDR3 has 16 amino acids. Looked up from germline, CDR1 is LGHNA and CDR2 is YSLEER. Trimming stripped 0 bases from V and 5 bases from J, with 14 bases between.

The chain combines TRBV4-1 with TRBJ2-7; 7 bases are shared with TRBD1. This CDR3 region has 14 residues. V shed 5 bases, J shed 0 bases, and the junction held 4 bases outside the gene matches. CDR1 is MGHRA, CDR2 YSYEKL, per germline. The CDR3 loop is CASSRDSSSYEQYF. The CDR3 nucleotides read TGCGCCAGCAGCAGGGACAGTAGCTCCTACGAGCAGTACTTC.

The chain couples TRBV5-4 to TRBJ2-1; D remains unclear. The germline V and J ends were trimmed by 4 bases and 0 bases, with 11 bases remaining between them. In germline, CDR1 is SGHNT, CDR2 YYREEE (reference sequence). The CDR3 is 15 residues long. The CDR3, as DNA: TGTGCCAGCAGCGGTGTGACTCGCTCCTACAATGAGCAGTTCTTC. This translates into CASSGVTRSYNEQFF.

The chain is built from TRBV19 and TRBJ1-2; D remains unclear. Germline loops: CDR1 LNHDA, CDR2 SQIVND (reference sequence). The CDR3 has 16 residues. V lost 3 bases and J 4 bases, leaving 18 bases between the germline ends. The CDR3 nucleotides are TGTGCCAGTAGTATTATTCGGGAGACACGGACCTATGGCTACACCTTC. This sequence encodes CASSIIRETRTYGYTF.

This chain joins TRBV25-1 and TRBJ2-5, with D perhaps TRBD1 (6 bases). The CDR3 has 15 amino acids. Germline CDR1 is MGHDK and CDR2 is SYGVNS. The V gene lost 8 bases and the J gene lost 4 bases, with 20 bases spanning the gap. As DNA, the CDR3 is TGTGCCAGCGACCGAAGGGACATCCGGAGAGAGACCCAGTACTTC. Protein: CASDRRDIRRETQYF.

In its sample, this clone was seen once. The chain has TRBV7-6 and TRBJ2-7; tentative D call: TRBD1 (6 bases). The CDR3 consists of 15 residues. Per the germline V gene, CDR1 is SGHVS and CDR2 is FNYEAQ. V shed 5 bases and J shed 6 bases, with 20 bases lying between them. The CDR3 protein is CASSPRYGQYSEQYF. The CDR3 DNA is TGTGCCAGCAGCCCTAGGTACGGACAGTATAGCGAGCAGTACTTC.

The chain combines TRBV7-2 with TRBJ2-1; 7 nucleotides align to TRBD2. Germline lookup yields CDR1 SGHTA and CDR2 FQGNSA. Trimming took 5 bases from V and 10 from J; bases not matched to a gene: 8. The CDR3 length is 13 residues. CDR3 sequence (DNA): TGTGCCAGCAGCCAGGGCCTAGCGGCCGAGCAGTTCTTC. The encoded protein is CASSQGLAAEQFF.

This clone was observed a single time. J is TRBJ1-3 and V is TRBV3-1 (or the pseudogene TRBV3-2); D not certain. V lost 7 bases to trimming and J lost 1 base, with 8 bases between them. Germline CDR1 is LGHDT and CDR2 is YNNKEL (reference sequence). The CDR3 runs 13 residues. In DNA form, the CDR3 reads TGTGCCAGCAACTCGGGATCTGGAAACACCATATATTTT. It encodes CASNSGSGNTIYF.

This clone was picked up a small number of times. The chain is built from TRBV6-2 or TRBV6-3 and TRBJ1-6; D is undetermined. Germline CDR1 and CDR2: MNHEY and SVGEGT. Trimming removed 5 bases from V and 10 bases from J, with 12 bases in between. The CDR3 totals 13 residues. The CDR3 DNA is TGTGCCAGCAGTGTCACCCGGGGATCACCCCTCCACTTT. This sequence encodes CASSVTRGSPLHF.

CDR3 loop: CASKADREEESNQPQHF. The CDR3 nucleotides are TGTGCCAGCAAGGCCGACAGGGAAGAGGAAAGCAATCAGCCCCAGCATTTT. This chain uses TRBV6-4 with TRBJ1-5; 7 nucleotides align to TRBD1. Trimming took 7 bases from V and 1 from J; bases not matched to a gene: 13. Per the germline V gene, CDR1 is MRHNA and CDR2 is SNTAGT. The length of the CDR3 is 17 residues.

V and J are TRBV19 and TRBJ2-7; TRBD1 matches 7 bases. V was pared by 5 bases and J by 1 base, with 8 bases of the junction left unmatched. Germline CDR1 reads LNHDA; CDR2 reads SQIVND (reference sequence). The CDR3 is 15 amino acids. CDR3 nucleotide sequence: TGTGCCAGTAGTTCAAGAGGGACAGTTTCCTACGAGCAGTACTTC. The encoded protein is CASSSRGTVSYEQYF.

This chain joins TRBV24-1 and TRBJ2-7, with D perhaps matching TRBD1 (5 bases). CDR3 length equals 15 residues. Looked up from germline, CDR1 is KGHDR and CDR2 is SFDVKD. Trimming left V 5 bases short and J 5 bases short, with 18 bases between. The CDR3 region is CATSAPGASAHEQYF. The CDR3 region has the DNA TGTGCCACCAGTGCCCCTGGGGCGTCGGCGCACGAGCAGTACTTC.

The rearrangement links TRBV5-3 to TRBJ1-3, with D uncertain. TRBV5-3 has ORF status, its function being uncertain. The CDR3 covers 16 residues. V was cut by 1 base and J by 0 bases, with 11 bases left in between. CDR3 DNA sequence: TGTGCCAGAAGCTTGCAGTGCCTCTTCTCTGGAAACACCATATATTTT. Amino acid sequence: CARSLQCLFSGNTIYF.

The chain is built from TRBV5-4 and TRBJ1-2, with 8 nucleotides matching TRBD1. Germline V lookup: CDR1 SGHNT, CDR2 YYREEE (reference sequence). V shed 5 bases and J 0 bases; nucleotides not matched to a gene: 12. The CDR3 contains 17 residues. CDR3 in amino acids: CASSSGQGQSSNYGYTF. The CDR3 DNA sequence: TGTGCCAGCAGTAGTGGACAGGGACAGTCCTCTAACTATGGCTACACCTTC.